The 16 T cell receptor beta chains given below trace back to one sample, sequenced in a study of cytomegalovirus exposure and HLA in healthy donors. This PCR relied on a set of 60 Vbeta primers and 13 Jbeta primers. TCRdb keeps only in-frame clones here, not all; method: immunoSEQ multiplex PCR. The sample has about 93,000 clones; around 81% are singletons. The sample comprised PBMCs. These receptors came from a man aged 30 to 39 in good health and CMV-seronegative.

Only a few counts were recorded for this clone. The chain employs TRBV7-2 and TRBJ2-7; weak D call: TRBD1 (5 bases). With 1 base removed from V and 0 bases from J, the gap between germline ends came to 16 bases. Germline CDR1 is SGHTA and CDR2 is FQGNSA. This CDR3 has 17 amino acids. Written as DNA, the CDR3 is TGTGCCAGCAGCTTAGTACCTAGGGGCGATAGCTCCTACGAGCAGTACTTC. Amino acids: CASSLVPRGDSSYEQYF.

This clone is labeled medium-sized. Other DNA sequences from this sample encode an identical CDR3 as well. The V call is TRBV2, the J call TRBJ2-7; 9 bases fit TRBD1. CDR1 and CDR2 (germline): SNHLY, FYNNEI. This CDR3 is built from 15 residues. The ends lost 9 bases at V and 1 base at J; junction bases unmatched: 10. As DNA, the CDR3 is TGTGCCAGTACACCCAAGACAGGGGGGTCCTACGAGCAGTACTTC. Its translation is CASTPKTGGSYEQYF.

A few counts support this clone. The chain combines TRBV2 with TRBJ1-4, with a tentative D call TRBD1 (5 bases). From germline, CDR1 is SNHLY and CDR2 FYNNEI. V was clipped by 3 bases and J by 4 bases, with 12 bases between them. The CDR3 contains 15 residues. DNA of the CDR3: TGTGCCAGCAGTGATCCCAGGGTTTTTAATGAAAAACTGTTTTTT. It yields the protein CASSDPRVFNEKLFF.

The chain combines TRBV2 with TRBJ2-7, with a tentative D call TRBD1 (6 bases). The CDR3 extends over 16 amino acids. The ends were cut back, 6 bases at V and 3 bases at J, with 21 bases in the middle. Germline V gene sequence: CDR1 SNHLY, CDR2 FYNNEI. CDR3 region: CASREETGQRYYEQYF. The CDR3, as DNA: TGTGCCAGCAGAGAGGAAACTGGACAGAGATACTACGAGCAGTACTTC. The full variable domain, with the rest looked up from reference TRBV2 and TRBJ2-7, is EPEVTQTPSHQVTQMGQEVILRCVPISNHLYFYWYRQILGQKVEFLVSFYNNEISEKSEIFDDQFSVERPDGSNFTLKIRSTKLEDSAMYFCASREETGQRYYEQYFGPGTRLTVT.

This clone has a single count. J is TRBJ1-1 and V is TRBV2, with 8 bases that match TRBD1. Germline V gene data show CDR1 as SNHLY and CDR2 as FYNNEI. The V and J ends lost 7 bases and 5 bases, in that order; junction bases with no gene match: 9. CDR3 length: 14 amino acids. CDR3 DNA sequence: TGTGCCAGCATAGCACAGGGGGGCTTTACTGAAGCTTTCTTT. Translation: CASIAQGGFTEAFF.

CDR3 region: CATKLTTNEKLFF. CDR3 DNA: TGTGCCACCAAGCTTACAACTAATGAAAAACTGTTTTTT. The genes are TRBV19 and TRBJ1-4; no clear D gene. The CDR3 is 13 residues long. Trimming cost V 10 bases and J 0 bases, with 9 bases left between them. Germline CDR1 is LNHDA and CDR2 is SQIVND (reference sequence).

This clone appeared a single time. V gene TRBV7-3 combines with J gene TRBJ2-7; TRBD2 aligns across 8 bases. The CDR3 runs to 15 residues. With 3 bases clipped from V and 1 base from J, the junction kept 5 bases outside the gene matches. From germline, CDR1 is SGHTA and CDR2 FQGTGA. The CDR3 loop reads CASSFQAGASYEQYF. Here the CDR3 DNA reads TGTGCCAGCAGCTTCCAAGCGGGGGCGTCCTACGAGCAGTACTTC.

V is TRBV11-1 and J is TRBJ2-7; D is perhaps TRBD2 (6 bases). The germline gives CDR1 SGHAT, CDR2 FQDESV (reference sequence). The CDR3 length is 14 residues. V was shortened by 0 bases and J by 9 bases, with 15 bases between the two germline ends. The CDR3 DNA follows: TGTGCCAGCAGCTTAGCGCGGGACTCAGCGTCGCAGTACGTC. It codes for CASSLARDSASQYV.

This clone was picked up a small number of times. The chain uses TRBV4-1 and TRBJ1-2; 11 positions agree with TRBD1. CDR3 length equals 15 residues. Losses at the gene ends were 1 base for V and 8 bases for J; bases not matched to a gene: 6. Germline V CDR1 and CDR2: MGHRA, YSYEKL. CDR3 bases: TGCGCCAGCAGCCAAGCAGGACAGGGGGCTGGAGGCTACACCTTC. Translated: CASSQAGQGAGGYTF.

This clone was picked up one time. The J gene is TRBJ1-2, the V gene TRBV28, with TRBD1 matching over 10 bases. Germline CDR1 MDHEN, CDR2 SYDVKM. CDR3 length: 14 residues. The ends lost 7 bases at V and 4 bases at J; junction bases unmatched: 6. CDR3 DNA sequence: TGTGCCAGCACCTATGGACAGGGGGTCTATGGCTACACCTTC. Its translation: CASTYGQGVYGYTF.

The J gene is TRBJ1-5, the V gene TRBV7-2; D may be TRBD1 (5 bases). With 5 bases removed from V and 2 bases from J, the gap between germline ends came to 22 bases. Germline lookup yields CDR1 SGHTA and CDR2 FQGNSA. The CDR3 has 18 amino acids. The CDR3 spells CASSPPGYLGDGNQPQHF. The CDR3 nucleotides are TGTGCCAGCAGCCCCCCGGGCTATTTAGGGGATGGCAATCAGCCCCAGCATTTT.

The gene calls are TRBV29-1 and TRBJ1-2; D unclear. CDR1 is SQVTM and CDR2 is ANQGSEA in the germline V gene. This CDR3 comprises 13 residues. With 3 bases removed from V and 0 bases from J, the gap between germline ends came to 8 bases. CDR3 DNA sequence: TGCAGCGTTGAGGGCATTACTAACTATGGCTACACCTTC. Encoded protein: CSVEGITNYGYTF.

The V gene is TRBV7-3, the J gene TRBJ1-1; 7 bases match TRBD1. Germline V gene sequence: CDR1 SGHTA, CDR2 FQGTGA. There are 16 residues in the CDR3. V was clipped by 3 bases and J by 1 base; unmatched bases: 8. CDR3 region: CASSLDGQVPNTEAFF. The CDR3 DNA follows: TGTGCCAGCAGCTTGGATGGACAGGTCCCGAACACTGAAGCTTTCTTT.

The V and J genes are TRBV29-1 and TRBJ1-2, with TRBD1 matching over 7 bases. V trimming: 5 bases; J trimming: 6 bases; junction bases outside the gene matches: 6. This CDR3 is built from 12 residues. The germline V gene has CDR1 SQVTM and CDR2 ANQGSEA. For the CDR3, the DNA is TGCAGCGTTCAGGGACAGCAGAATGGCTACACCTTC. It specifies CSVQGQQNGYTF. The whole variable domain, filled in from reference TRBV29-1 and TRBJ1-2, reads SAVISQKPSRDICQRGTSLTIQCQVDSQVTMMFWYRQQPGQSLTLIATANQGSEATYESGFVIDKFPISRPNLTFSTLTVSNMSPEDSSIYLCSVQGQQNGYTFGSGTRLTVV.

The CDR3 reads CASSPTGTSTDTQYF. CDR3 DNA sequence: TGTGCCAGCAGCCCGACAGGGACTAGCACAGATACGCAGTATTTT. This chain joins TRBV5-4 and TRBJ2-3; weak D call: TRBD1 (7 bases). Trimming took 4 bases from V and 0 from J, leaving 12 bases between them. Germline CDR1 SGHNT, CDR2 YYREEE (reference sequence). The length of the CDR3 is 15 residues.

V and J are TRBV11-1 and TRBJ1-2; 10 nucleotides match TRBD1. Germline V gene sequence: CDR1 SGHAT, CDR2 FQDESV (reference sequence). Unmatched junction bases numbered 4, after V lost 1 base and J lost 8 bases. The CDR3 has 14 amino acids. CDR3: CASSLGGTGDGYTF. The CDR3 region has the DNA TGTGCCAGCAGCTTAGGCGGGACAGGGGACGGCTACACCTTC.